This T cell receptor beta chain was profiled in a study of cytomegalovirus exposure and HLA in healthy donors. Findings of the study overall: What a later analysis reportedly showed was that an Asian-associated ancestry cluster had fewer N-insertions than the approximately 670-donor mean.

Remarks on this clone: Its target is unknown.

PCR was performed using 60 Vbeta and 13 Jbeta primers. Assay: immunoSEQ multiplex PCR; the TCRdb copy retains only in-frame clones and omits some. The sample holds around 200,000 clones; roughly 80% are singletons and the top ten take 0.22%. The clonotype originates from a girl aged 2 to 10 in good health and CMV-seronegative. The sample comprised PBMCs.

CDR3 coding DNA: TGTGCCAGGACCGACCTGGGTCGGGAAACCCTAAATGAGCAGTTCTTC. Protein: CARTDLGRETLNEQFF. The chain uses TRBV21-1 and TRBJ2-1; the tabulated D call, TRBD2, remains unverified against the DNA. TRBV21-1 is classified as a pseudogene. This CDR3 has 16 residues.